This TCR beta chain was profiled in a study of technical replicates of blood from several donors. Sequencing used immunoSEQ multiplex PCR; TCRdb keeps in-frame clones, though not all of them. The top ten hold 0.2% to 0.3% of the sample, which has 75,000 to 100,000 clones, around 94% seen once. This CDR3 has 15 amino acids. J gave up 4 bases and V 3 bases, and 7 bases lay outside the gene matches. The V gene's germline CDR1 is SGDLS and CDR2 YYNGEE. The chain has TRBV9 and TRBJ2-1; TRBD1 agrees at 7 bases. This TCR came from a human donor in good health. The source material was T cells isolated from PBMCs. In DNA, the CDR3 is TGTGCCAGCAGCGAAGGGGGCGAGCGGTACAATGAGCAGTTCTTC. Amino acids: CASSEGGERYNEQFF.